This TCR beta chain was recovered during a study of control samples from healthy donors and cancer patients. Using immunoSEQ multiplex PCR, the repertoire was profiled, and TCRdb retains in-frame clones only, with some absent. Counted here are 150,000 to 200,000 clones, around 94% occurring once; the ten biggest clones make up 1.1% to 1.5%. V lost 1 base, J lost 0 bases, and 28 bases stayed unmatched. Germline V lookup: CDR1 LGHDT, CDR2 YNNKEL (reference sequence). The CDR3 extends over 24 amino acids. Material: blood. V is TRBV3-1 (or the pseudogene TRBV3-2) and J is TRBJ2-5; TRBD2 agrees at 8 bases. The TCR sequence derives from a young woman in good health. The CDR3 DNA reads as TGTGCCAGCAGCCAAGTCCGGGTTCAATGGGGGCCTTCGGACGGGCGGGAGGACCAAGAGACCCAGTACTTC. Translation gives CASSQVRVQWGPSDGREDQETQYF.